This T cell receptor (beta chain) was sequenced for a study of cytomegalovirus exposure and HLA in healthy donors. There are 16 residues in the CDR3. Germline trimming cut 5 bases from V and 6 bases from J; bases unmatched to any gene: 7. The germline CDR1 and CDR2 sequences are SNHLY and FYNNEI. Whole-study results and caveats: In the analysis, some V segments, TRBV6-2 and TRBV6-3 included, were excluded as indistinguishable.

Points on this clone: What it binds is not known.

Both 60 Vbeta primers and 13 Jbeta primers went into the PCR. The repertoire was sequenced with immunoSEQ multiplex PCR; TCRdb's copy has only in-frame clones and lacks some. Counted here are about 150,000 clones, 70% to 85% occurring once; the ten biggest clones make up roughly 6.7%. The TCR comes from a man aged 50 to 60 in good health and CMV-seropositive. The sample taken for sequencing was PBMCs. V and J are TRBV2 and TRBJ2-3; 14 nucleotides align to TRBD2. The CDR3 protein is CASSFRLAGGGDTQYF. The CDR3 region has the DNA TGTGCCAGCAGTTTCAGACTAGCGGGAGGGGGGGATACGCAGTATTTT.